These T cell receptor beta chains were read from a single sample in a study of OX40 agonist ivuxolimab in advanced cancers. Produced via immunoSEQ multiplex PCR; TCRdb's table is partial and in-frame only. This repertoire shows about 19,000 clones, 90% found once; its top ten account for around 48%. The source was CD4+ or CD8+ T cells sorted from blood, collected in a trial of the OX40 agonist ivuxolimab. The receptors were gathered from an adult with an advanced solid tumor such as melanoma, head and neck, liver or kidney cancer. Each CDR3 is given with its conserved first and last residue. The D gene is left open where the match is weak. Only some rows state a clone size, as once, few, many or a class for expanded clones.

v_call: TRBV5-3; d_call: TRBD2; clone_size: .; j_call: TRBJ2-1; cdr3_length: 13; cdr3_aa: CARRSGTSDEQFF; cdr3_nt: TGTGCCAGAAGATCCGGGACTAGCGATGAGCAGTTCTTC
v_call: TRBV13; d_call: .; clone_size: .; j_call: TRBJ2-2; cdr3_length: 14; cdr3_aa: CASSLGRARGELFF; cdr3_nt: TGTGCCAGCAGCTTAGGGAGGGCAAGAGGGGAGCTGTTTTTT
v_call: TRBV4-3; d_call: TRBD1; clone_size: .; j_call: TRBJ2-1; cdr3_length: 14; cdr3_aa: CASSQGQGGNEQFF; cdr3_nt: TGCGCCAGCAGCCAAGGACAGGGGGGGAATGAGCAGTTCTTC
v_call: TRBV4-2; d_call: .; clone_size: .; j_call: TRBJ2-7; cdr3_length: 12; cdr3_aa: CASSQGVGEQYF; cdr3_nt: TGTGCCAGCAGCCAAGGGGTAGGAGAGCAGTACTTC
v_call: TRBV27; d_call: TRBD2; clone_size: .; j_call: TRBJ2-5; cdr3_length: 16; cdr3_aa: CASSLTLAGAQETQYF; cdr3_nt: TGTGCCAGCAGTTTAACCCTAGCGGGAGCGCAAGAGACCCAGTACTTC
v_call: TRBV7-8; d_call: TRBD2; clone_size: .; j_call: TRBJ2-2; cdr3_length: 15; cdr3_aa: CASSSGLAGPGELFF; cdr3_nt: TGTGCCAGCAGCTCGGGACTAGCGGGGCCCGGGGAGCTGTTTTTT
v_call: TRBV4-3; d_call: TRBD1; clone_size: medium-sized; j_call: TRBJ2-1; cdr3_length: 12; cdr3_aa: CASSRQGYEQFF; cdr3_nt: TGCGCCAGCAGCAGACAGGGCTATGAGCAGTTCTTC
v_call: TRBV28; d_call: .; clone_size: .; j_call: TRBJ2-5; cdr3_length: 13; cdr3_aa: CATITGTGETQYF; cdr3_nt: TGTGCCACCATCACAGGGACGGGTGAGACCCAGTACTTC
v_call: TRBV7-9; d_call: TRBD2; clone_size: once; j_call: TRBJ2-1; cdr3_length: 15; cdr3_aa: CASSERAGPYNEQFF; cdr3_nt: TGTGCCAGCAGCGAACGAGCGGGACCTTACAATGAGCAGTTCTTC
v_call: TRBV11-2; d_call: .; clone_size: .; j_call: TRBJ1-4; cdr3_length: 17; cdr3_aa: CASSLGVEPATNEKLFF; cdr3_nt: TGTGCCAGCAGCTTAGGAGTAGAACCTGCAACTAATGAAAAACTGTTTTTT
v_call: TRBV29-1; d_call: TRBD1; clone_size: .; j_call: TRBJ1-1; cdr3_length: 17; cdr3_aa: CSVEDRAVLSTATEAFF; cdr3_nt: TGCAGCGTTGAGGACAGGGCGGTCCTCTCGACCGCCACTGAAGCTTTCTTT
v_call: TRBV4-3; d_call: .; clone_size: medium-sized; j_call: TRBJ1-2; cdr3_length: 14; cdr3_aa: CASSQNTGPYGYTF; cdr3_nt: TGCGCCAGCAGCCAGAACACAGGGCCCTATGGCTACACCTTC
v_call: TRBV4-1; d_call: TRBD1; clone_size: .; j_call: TRBJ1-5; cdr3_length: 15; cdr3_aa: CASSQAGQGVQPQHF; cdr3_nt: TGCGCCAGCAGCCAAGCGGGACAGGGAGTCCAGCCCCAGCATTTT
v_call: TRBV4-3; d_call: TRBD2; clone_size: .; j_call: TRBJ2-1; cdr3_length: 17; cdr3_aa: CASSQGPTSGSYNEQFF; cdr3_nt: TGCGCCAGCAGCCAAGGTCCAACTAGCGGATCTTACAATGAGCAGTTCTTC
v_call: TRBV7-9; d_call: .; clone_size: .; j_call: TRBJ1-3; cdr3_length: 16; cdr3_aa: CASSLGDTLSGNTIYF; cdr3_nt: TGTGCCAGCAGCTTAGGGGACACCCTCTCTGGAAACACCATATATTTT
v_call: TRBV6-5; d_call: .; clone_size: .; j_call: TRBJ1-1; cdr3_length: 13; cdr3_aa: CASSPSGITEAFF; cdr3_nt: TGTGCCAGCAGCCCCTCGGGGATCACTGAAGCTTTCTTT
v_call: TRBV7-9; d_call: TRBD2; clone_size: once; j_call: TRBJ2-7; cdr3_length: 16; cdr3_aa: CASSEAGSGVGYEQYF; cdr3_nt: TGTGCCAGCAGCGAAGCCGGGAGCGGGGTGGGCTACGAGCAGTACTTC
v_call: TRBV6-4; d_call: .; clone_size: .; j_call: TRBJ1-5; cdr3_length: 14; cdr3_aa: CASSERQDGQPQHF; cdr3_nt: TGTGCCAGCAGTGAAAGGCAAGACGGTCAGCCCCAGCATTTT
v_call: TRBV5-8; d_call: .; clone_size: .; j_call: TRBJ2-7; cdr3_length: 15; cdr3_aa: CASRGVAISSYEQYF; cdr3_nt: TGTGCCAGCAGAGGGGTGGCTATCAGCTCCTACGAGCAGTACTTC
v_call: TRBV6-5; d_call: TRBD1; clone_size: .; j_call: TRBJ1-3; cdr3_length: 16; cdr3_aa: CASSYSSRGPGNTIYF; cdr3_nt: TGTGCCAGCAGTTACTCGAGCAGGGGGCCTGGAAACACCATATATTTT
v_call: TRBV9; d_call: .; clone_size: .; j_call: TRBJ1-4; cdr3_length: 13; cdr3_aa: CASSVATNEKLFF; cdr3_nt: TGTGCCAGCAGCGTCGCAACTAATGAAAAACTGTTTTTT
v_call: TRBV6-1; d_call: TRBD2; clone_size: .; j_call: TRBJ2-3; cdr3_length: 16; cdr3_aa: CASSEAGSGRKDTQYF; cdr3_nt: TGTGCCAGCAGTGAAGCTGGTAGCGGGAGAAAAGATACGCAGTATTTT
v_call: TRBV4-1; d_call: .; clone_size: .; j_call: TRBJ2-7; cdr3_length: 12; cdr3_aa: CASSHTGPEQYF; cdr3_nt: TGCGCCAGCAGCCACACAGGACCCGAGCAGTACTTC
v_call: TRBV7-9; d_call: .; clone_size: .; j_call: TRBJ2-1; cdr3_length: 13; cdr3_aa: CASSLTGYNEQFF; cdr3_nt: TGTGCCAGCAGTTTAACAGGGTACAATGAGCAGTTCTTC
v_call: TRBV5-1; d_call: .; clone_size: few; j_call: TRBJ2-5; cdr3_length: 14; cdr3_aa: CASRGRGEGETQYF; cdr3_nt: TGCGCCAGCAGAGGAAGAGGGGAAGGAGAGACCCAGTACTTC
v_call: TRBV25-1; d_call: TRBD2; clone_size: once; j_call: TRBJ2-7; cdr3_length: 13; cdr3_aa: CASSPGLLYEQYF; cdr3_nt: TGTGCCAGCAGCCCGGGACTACTCTACGAGCAGTACTTC
v_call: TRBV7-6; d_call: TRBD2; clone_size: .; j_call: TRBJ2-2; cdr3_length: 18; cdr3_aa: CASSLSPLSGSFTGELFF; cdr3_nt: TGTGCCAGCAGCCTCTCGCCTCTTAGCGGGAGCTTCACCGGGGAGCTGTTTTTT
v_call: TRBV7-9; d_call: .; clone_size: .; j_call: TRBJ2-7; cdr3_length: 16; cdr3_aa: CASSLVSGNLHYEQYF; cdr3_nt: TGTGCCAGCAGCTTAGTATCCGGGAATCTTCATTACGAGCAGTACTTC
v_call: TRBV28; d_call: TRBD2; clone_size: once; j_call: TRBJ2-3; cdr3_length: 16; cdr3_aa: CASSLAGGYSTDTQYF; cdr3_nt: TGTGCCAGCAGTCTAGCGGGAGGGTATTCCACAGATACGCAGTATTTT
v_call: TRBV11-3; d_call: TRBD2; clone_size: .; j_call: TRBJ2-1; cdr3_length: 17; cdr3_aa: CASSLGPISGIYNEQFF; cdr3_nt: TGTGCCAGCAGCTTAGGCCCTATTAGCGGGATATACAATGAGCAGTTCTTC
v_call: TRBV6-5; d_call: .; clone_size: .; j_call: TRBJ2-2; cdr3_length: 11; cdr3_aa: CASFGGGELFF; cdr3_nt: TGTGCCAGTTTCGGGGGCGGGGAGCTGTTTTTT
v_call: TRBV4-1; d_call: .; clone_size: .; j_call: TRBJ2-7; cdr3_length: 15; cdr3_aa: CASSPSTSRLDEQYF; cdr3_nt: TGCGCCAGCAGCCCCTCGACTAGTAGGTTAGACGAGCAGTACTTC
v_call: TRBV7-9; d_call: TRBD2; clone_size: .; j_call: TRBJ2-5; cdr3_length: 14; cdr3_aa: CASSPLALEETQYF; cdr3_nt: TGTGCCAGCAGCCCACTAGCGTTGGAAGAGACCCAGTACTTC
v_call: TRBV19; d_call: .; clone_size: .; j_call: TRBJ1-5; cdr3_length: 15; cdr3_aa: CASSIFTGRNQPQHF; cdr3_nt: TGTGCCAGTAGTATTTTCACAGGACGCAATCAGCCCCAGCATTTT
v_call: TRBV5-1; d_call: TRBD2; clone_size: .; j_call: TRBJ2-1; cdr3_length: 14; cdr3_aa: CASSLTSGGYEQFF; cdr3_nt: TGCGCCAGCAGCCTGACTAGCGGAGGCTATGAGCAGTTCTTC
v_call: TRBV28; d_call: .; clone_size: .; j_call: TRBJ2-1; cdr3_length: 12; cdr3_aa: CASSLQGDEQFF; cdr3_nt: TGTGCCAGCAGTTTACAGGGTGATGAGCAGTTCTTC
v_call: TRBV28; d_call: .; clone_size: .; j_call: TRBJ2-1; cdr3_length: 15; cdr3_aa: CASSPGLTGNGEQFF; cdr3_nt: TGTGCCAGCAGTCCTGGGCTTACAGGGAATGGTGAGCAGTTCTTC
v_call: TRBV28; d_call: .; clone_size: .; j_call: TRBJ1-4; cdr3_length: 14; cdr3_aa: CASLARDSGEKLFF; cdr3_nt: TGTGCCAGCCTGGCCCGGGACTCCGGTGAAAAACTGTTTTTT
v_call: TRBV2; d_call: .; clone_size: .; j_call: TRBJ2-3; cdr3_length: 15; cdr3_aa: CASSASRLWTDTQYF; cdr3_nt: TGTGCCAGCAGTGCGTCCAGGCTATGGACAGATACGCAGTATTTT
v_call: TRBV4-2; d_call: TRBD2; clone_size: .; j_call: TRBJ2-1; cdr3_length: 17; cdr3_aa: CASSQVTSGSPYNEQFF; cdr3_nt: TGTGCCAGCAGCCAGGTAACTAGCGGGAGTCCCTACAATGAGCAGTTCTTC
v_call: TRBV7-9; d_call: .; clone_size: once; j_call: TRBJ1-5; cdr3_length: 14; cdr3_aa: CASSLQGSNQPQHF; cdr3_nt: TGTGCCAGCAGCTTACAGGGTAGCAATCAGCCCCAGCATTTT
v_call: TRBV9; d_call: .; clone_size: .; j_call: TRBJ2-7; cdr3_length: 15; cdr3_aa: CASSTQGSPPYEQYF; cdr3_nt: TGTGCCAGCAGCACCCAGGGGTCCCCTCCTTACGAGCAGTACTTC
v_call: TRBV27; d_call: .; clone_size: .; j_call: TRBJ2-2; cdr3_length: 16; cdr3_aa: CASSLGLLVDTGELFF; cdr3_nt: TGTGCCAGCAGTTTGGGGCTCCTAGTCGACACCGGGGAGCTGTTTTTT
v_call: TRBV27; d_call: TRBD2; clone_size: .; j_call: TRBJ2-1; cdr3_length: 14; cdr3_aa: CASRYQGGHNEQFF; cdr3_nt: TGTGCCAGCAGGTATCAGGGAGGGCACAATGAGCAGTTCTTC
v_call: TRBV6-5; d_call: .; clone_size: .; j_call: TRBJ2-3; cdr3_length: 11; cdr3_aa: CASSYGDTQYF; cdr3_nt: TGTGCCAGCAGTTACGGGGATACGCAGTATTTT
v_call: TRBV30; d_call: TRBD1; clone_size: .; j_call: TRBJ2-5; cdr3_length: 14; cdr3_aa: CAWSGDRGLETQYF; cdr3_nt: TGTGCCTGGAGTGGGGACAGGGGGCTAGAGACCCAGTACTTC
v_call: TRBV19; d_call: .; clone_size: .; j_call: TRBJ1-1; cdr3_length: 12; cdr3_aa: CASSILGTEAFF; cdr3_nt: TGTGCCAGTAGTATCTTGGGGACTGAAGCTTTCTTT
v_call: TRBV15; d_call: TRBD1; clone_size: .; j_call: TRBJ1-4; cdr3_length: 15; cdr3_aa: CATSRDRGGDEKLFF; cdr3_nt: TGTGCCACCAGCAGAGATCGAGGGGGCGATGAAAAACTGTTTTTT
v_call: TRBV4-3; d_call: .; clone_size: .; j_call: TRBJ2-3; cdr3_length: 18; cdr3_aa: CASSLPGRGGRSTDTQYF; cdr3_nt: TGCGCCAGCAGCCTCCCTGGGCGGGGAGGCCGAAGCACAGATACGCAGTATTTT
v_call: TRBV6-4; d_call: TRBD2; clone_size: .; j_call: TRBJ2-7; cdr3_length: 15; cdr3_aa: CASSDSGLAGGALYF; cdr3_nt: TGTGCCAGCAGTGACTCCGGACTAGCGGGAGGTGCACTGTACTTC
v_call: TRBV23-1; d_call: .; clone_size: .; j_call: TRBJ2-7; cdr3_length: 16; cdr3_aa: CASSPSSLDCNSEQYF; cdr3_nt: TGCGCCAGCAGCCCATCTAGCCTGGACTGTAATAGCGAGCAGTACTTC
v_call: TRBV30; d_call: TRBD1; clone_size: .; j_call: TRBJ2-1; cdr3_length: 12; cdr3_aa: CACPGTGVEQFF; cdr3_nt: TGTGCCTGCCCCGGGACAGGGGTTGAGCAGTTCTTC
v_call: TRBV14; d_call: .; clone_size: .; j_call: TRBJ2-1; cdr3_length: 16; cdr3_aa: CASSQGVRARGSEQFF; cdr3_nt: TGTGCCAGCAGCCAAGGGGTAAGGGCCCGAGGGAGTGAGCAGTTCTTC
v_call: TRBV6-1; d_call: .; clone_size: .; j_call: TRBJ2-5; cdr3_length: 16; cdr3_aa: CASSEPWTALGETQYF; cdr3_nt: TGTGCCAGCAGTGAACCCTGGACAGCATTGGGGGAGACCCAGTACTTC
v_call: TRBV2; d_call: .; clone_size: once; j_call: TRBJ2-1; cdr3_length: 12; cdr3_aa: CASSELVEEQFF; cdr3_nt: TGTGCCAGCAGTGAATTGGTGGAGGAGCAGTTCTTC
v_call: TRBV19; d_call: TRBD2; clone_size: .; j_call: TRBJ2-7; cdr3_length: 15; cdr3_aa: CASSIGTSGSYEQYF; cdr3_nt: TGTGCCAGTAGTATCGGGACTAGCGGGAGTTACGAGCAGTACTTC